This T cell receptor beta chain was found in a study of post-analysis software for immune sequencing data. Looked up from germline, CDR1 is SGHRS and CDR2 is YFSETQ. The V end was cut by 4 bases, the J end by 0 bases, with 14 bases between. CDR3 length: 15 amino acids. This clonotype was seen ten or more times. Its antigen is currently unknown. cDNA libraries of TCR beta carried unique molecular identifiers. TCRdb recomputed calls from the PCR reads with MiXCR, one row per CDR3 protein. The top ten clones hold under 5.5% of a sample with a few hundred thousand distinct CDR3 sequences, 36% of them seen once. Study-wide results and limits: Included in a set of five TRBV segments more frequent in patients than controls were TRBV5-6, TRBV5-1 and TRBV20-1. For normalized Chao1 diversity, multiple sclerosis patients scored significantly lower than controls did.

Sequenced input: blood. This TCR was recovered from a girl under 18 with multiple sclerosis. The chain couples TRBV5-1 to TRBJ2-7, with D hard to call. For the CDR3, the DNA is TGCGCCAGCAGCCTCAGACCGGATTTCTCCTACGAGCAGTACTTC. It encodes CASSLRPDFSYEQYF.